This T cell receptor beta chain was sequenced in a study of cytomegalovirus exposure and HLA in healthy donors. Study-wide results and limits: DRB1 showed the most TCR associations and HLA-C the fewest in a later analysis, as rates varied by HLA locus. Being productive about 90% or about 30% of the time was typical of most TCR beta V segments in an earlier analysis. No immune exposure information besides CMV serostatus was available. It has been reported that TCR beta sequences accurately predicted the HLA-A and HLA-B alleles of most subjects.

Trimming removed 5 bases from V and 9 bases from J, with 11 bases in between. Germline V gene lookup returns CDR1 DFQATT and CDR2 SNEGSKA (reference sequence). The CDR3 runs to 10 residues. Primers included in the PCR were 60 Vbeta and 13 Jbeta primers. Produced via immunoSEQ multiplex PCR; TCRdb's table is partial and in-frame only. The profile covers about 120,000 clones, with more than 75% appearing a single time and 1.3% to 1.5% taken by the ten largest. On this clone itself: Antigen specificity is unknown.

The rearrangement joins TRBV20-1 to TRBJ2-7, with D perhaps matching TRBD1 (6 bases). This receptor was identified in a female donor in good health and CMV-seronegative. The source material was PBMCs. CDR3 coding DNA: TGCAGTGCTGGGGGCTGGGCGCAGTACTTC. It yields the protein CSAGGWAQYF.